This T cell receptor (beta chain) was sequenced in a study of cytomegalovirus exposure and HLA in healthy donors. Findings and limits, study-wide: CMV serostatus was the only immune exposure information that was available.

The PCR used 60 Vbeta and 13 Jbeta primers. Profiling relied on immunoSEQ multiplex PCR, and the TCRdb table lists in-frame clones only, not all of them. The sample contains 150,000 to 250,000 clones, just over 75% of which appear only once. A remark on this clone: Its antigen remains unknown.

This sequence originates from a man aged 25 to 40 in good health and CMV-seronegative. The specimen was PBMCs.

The CDR3 reads CASSYDRTSNQPQHF. CDR3 bases: TGTGCCAGTAGTTATGACAGGACTAGCAATCAGCCCCAGCATTTT. J is TRBJ1-5 and V is TRBV19; D may be TRBD1 (6 bases). The CDR3 is 15 amino acids. Between the trimmed V and J ends, which lost 5 bases and 0 bases, there was a span of 11 bases. Germline assignment: CDR1 LNHDA and CDR2 SQIVND (reference sequence).